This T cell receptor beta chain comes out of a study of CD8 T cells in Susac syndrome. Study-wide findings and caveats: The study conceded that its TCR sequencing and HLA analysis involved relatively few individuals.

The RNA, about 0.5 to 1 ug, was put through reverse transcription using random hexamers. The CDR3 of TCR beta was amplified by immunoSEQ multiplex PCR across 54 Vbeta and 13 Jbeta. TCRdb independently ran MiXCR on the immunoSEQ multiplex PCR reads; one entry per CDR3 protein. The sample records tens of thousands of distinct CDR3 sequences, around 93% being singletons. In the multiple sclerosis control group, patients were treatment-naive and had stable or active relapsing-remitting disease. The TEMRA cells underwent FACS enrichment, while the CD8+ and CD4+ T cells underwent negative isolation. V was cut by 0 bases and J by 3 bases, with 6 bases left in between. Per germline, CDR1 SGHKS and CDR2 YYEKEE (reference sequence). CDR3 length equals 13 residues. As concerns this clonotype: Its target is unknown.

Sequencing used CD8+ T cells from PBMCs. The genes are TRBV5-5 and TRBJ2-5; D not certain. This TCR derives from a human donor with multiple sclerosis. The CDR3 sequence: CASSLEGEETQYF. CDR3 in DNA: TGTGCCAGCAGCTTGGAGGGCGAAGAGACCCAGTACTTC.